These 31 T cell receptor beta chains came from one sample sequenced in a study of graft-versus-host responses after intestinal transplantation. No antigen is known for these receptors. Sequencing used immunoSEQ multiplex PCR; TCRdb keeps in-frame clones, though not all of them. The repertoire consists of about 88,000 clones, with just under 95% occurring once and the leading ten covering about 0.3%. Sequencing was performed on unstimulated CD4+ T cells sorted from spleen or lymph node cells, taken before intestinal transplant. Every receptor here comes from a human donor who received an intestinal transplant.

Remarks on this clone: Mismatch with germline at one junction end may stem from a read error. V usage is TRBV9 and J usage is TRBJ2-1, with D hard to call. This CDR3 spans 15 amino acids. Looked up from germline, CDR1 is SGDLS and CDR2 is YYNGEE. In DNA, the CDR3 is TGTGCCAGCAGCGTAGAGTGGAGTTCCTTCAATGAGCAGTTCTTC. Its translation is CASSVEWSSFNEQFF.

The V gene is TRBV30, the J gene TRBJ1-4; D is ambiguous. The CDR3 contains 16 residues. Between the trimmed V and J ends, which lost 2 bases and 6 bases, there was a span of 19 bases. Germline CDR1 reads GTSNPN; CDR2 reads SVGIG (reference sequence). This CDR3 is CAWSSPRRPEYEKLFF. The DNA for the CDR3 is TGTGCCTGGAGTAGCCCTCGGAGGCCAGAGTATGAAAAACTGTTTTTT.

The rearrangement joins TRBV30 to TRBJ1-4; TRBD1 might be the D (5 bases). Per germline, CDR1 GTSNPN and CDR2 SVGIG (reference sequence). V gave up 6 bases and J gave up 3 bases, with 11 bases separating them. The CDR3 spans 13 residues. The CDR3 spells CACSGTANEKLFF. DNA of the CDR3: TGTGCCTGCTCCGGGACCGCTAATGAAAAACTGTTTTTT.

V gene TRBV19 combines with J gene TRBJ2-5; tentative D call: TRBD2 (7 bases). The CDR3 is 16 amino acids. Germline V gene data show CDR1 as LNHDA and CDR2 as SQIVND (reference sequence). The germline V and J ends were trimmed by 5 bases and 5 bases, with 21 bases remaining between them. The DNA for the CDR3 is TGTGCCAGTAGTTCTTTGTGGGGGGGCGCAAGGGAGACCCAGTACTTC. Translation gives CASSSLWGGARETQYF.

This clone has just a few counts. The chain links TRBV10-3 to TRBJ2-1; D may match TRBD1 or TRBD2 (5 bases each). V gave up 2 bases and J gave up 5 bases, with 22 bases separating them. The CDR3 consists of 18 residues. Germline CDR1 ENHRY, CDR2 SYGVKD. The CDR3 DNA follows: TGTGCCATCAGTGAGCCGATCCTGAGGGCCGAGGGGCACAATGAGCAGTTCTTC. It codes for CAISEPILRAEGHNEQFF.

The chain has TRBV2 and TRBJ2-5, with 7 bases lining up with TRBD2. V trimming: 5 bases; J trimming: 5 bases; junction bases outside the gene matches: 14. There are 16 residues in the CDR3. The germline gives CDR1 SNHLY, CDR2 FYNNEI. The CDR3 is CASSFGVVTSKETQYF. In DNA form, the CDR3 reads TGTGCCAGCAGTTTTGGGGTGGTGACTAGCAAGGAGACCCAGTACTTC.

This clone was counted once. The gene calls are TRBV7-7 and TRBJ2-3; D gene uncertain. V shed 4 bases and J shed 2 bases, with 10 bases lying between them. Germline-derived CDR1 and CDR2 are SSHAT and FNYEAQ (reference sequence). The CDR3 sequence is 14 residues long. This CDR3 reads CASSSDPNTDTQYF. As DNA, the CDR3 is TGTGCCAGCAGCTCGGACCCAAACACAGATACGCAGTATTTT. Based on the CDR3 plus reference TRBV7-7 and TRBJ2-3, the full variable domain is GAGVSQSPRYKVTKRGQDVTLRCDPISSHATLYWYQQALGQGPEFLTYFNYEAQPDKSGLPSDRFSAERPEGSISTLTIQRTEQRDSAMYRCASSSDPNTDTQYFGPGTRLTVL.

In this sample, this clone turned up a few times. The J gene is TRBJ2-1, the V gene TRBV6-6, with unresolved D. CDR3 length equals 16 residues. The V and J ends lost 0 bases and 5 bases respectively, with 14 bases between them. Germline CDR1 reads MNHNY; CDR2 reads SVGAGI (reference sequence). This chain's CDR3 is CASSYSILRSDNEQFF. The CDR3 DNA is TGTGCCAGCAGTTACTCTATTTTGCGCAGTGACAATGAGCAGTTCTTC.

This chain connects TRBV9 to TRBJ2-7; TRBD2 might be the D (5 bases). Germline V gene lookup returns CDR1 SGDLS and CDR2 YYNGEE. The CDR3 spans 14 residues. V lost 0 bases, J lost 2 bases, and 9 bases lay in between. The CDR3 reads CASSVDYGAYEQYF. The CDR3 nucleotides read TGTGCCAGCAGCGTAGACTACGGGGCCTACGAGCAGTACTTC.

The V gene is TRBV6-5, the J gene TRBJ1-1, with unresolved D. The V gene's germline CDR1 is MNHEY and CDR2 SVGAGI. The V end was cut by 6 bases, the J end by 4 bases, with 15 bases between. There are 14 residues in the CDR3. CDR3 bases: TGTGCCAGCAGCGAACATGGCAAGGGCACTGAAGCTTTCTTT. This gives the protein CASSEHGKGTEAFF.

This chain links TRBV6-5 with TRBJ2-1, with D unresolved. Germline V CDR1 and CDR2: MNHEY, SVGAGI. The CDR3 loop spans 14 amino acids. Trimming pared 0 bases from V and 9 bases from J, leaving 12 bases between. DNA of the CDR3: TGTGCCAGCAGTTACTCGAACCGTCCCCCTGAGCAGTTCTTC. Translated: CASSYSNRPPEQFF.

This clone has a single count. The chain is built from TRBV6-5 and TRBJ1-2; 9 bases align to TRBD1. Per germline, CDR1 MNHEY and CDR2 SVGAGI. This CDR3 spans 15 amino acids. V shed 6 bases and J 5 bases; nucleotides not matched to a gene: 10. Here the CDR3 reads CASRNPDRGNYGYTF. CDR3 nucleotides: TGTGCCAGCAGAAACCCGGACAGGGGCAATTATGGCTACACCTTC.

The V call is TRBV28, the J call TRBJ1-2; 7 positions agree with TRBD1. The length of the CDR3 is 15 residues. CDR1 and CDR2 from the germline V gene are MDHEN and SYDVKM. With 6 bases clipped from V and 7 bases from J, the junction kept 14 bases outside the gene matches. CDR3 DNA sequence: TGTGCCAGCAGGGGCGCAACACAGGGGTTCGGTGGCTACACCTTC. Protein sequence: CASRGATQGFGGYTF.

This rearrangement joins TRBV19 to TRBJ2-1, with D unresolved. The length of the CDR3 is 14 residues. Per germline, CDR1 LNHDA and CDR2 SQIVND (reference sequence). The V end was cut by 3 bases, the J end by 4 bases, with 10 bases between. In nucleotides, the CDR3 is TGTGCCAGTAGTATGAATAGTGCATACAATGAGCAGTTCTTC. Amino acids: CASSMNSAYNEQFF.

This chain links TRBV21-1 with TRBJ1-1; the D call of TRBD1 is as the table states it, not checked on the DNA. TRBV21-1 is given as a pseudogene. This CDR3 contains 14 residues. The CDR3 loop is CASSKAGQDTEAFF. In nucleotides, the CDR3 is TGTGCCAGCAGCAAAGCGGGACAGGACACTGAAGCTTTCTTT.

This sequence joins TRBV2 and TRBJ2-3, with 8 bases fitting TRBD1. Germline values: CDR1 SNHLY, CDR2 FYNNEI. Trimming at V came to 4 bases and at J to 1 base, leaving 13 bases not matched to a gene. This CDR3 comprises 18 residues. CDR3 sequence reads: CASSALWTGLIRTDTQYF. The CDR3 DNA reads TGTGCCAGCAGTGCTTTATGGACAGGGCTTATACGCACAGATACGCAGTATTTT. The full variable domain, completed using reference TRBV2 and TRBJ2-3, is EPEVTQTPSHQVTQMGQEVILRCVPISNHLYFYWYRQILGQKVEFLVSFYNNEISEKSEIFDDQFSVERPDGSNFTLKIRSTKLEDSAMYFCASSALWTGLIRTDTQYFGPGTRLTVL.

The rearrangement links TRBV11-1 to TRBJ2-3; 11 positions agree with TRBD2. J was trimmed by 2 bases and V by 4 bases; bases with no gene match: 2. This CDR3 spans 15 amino acids. CDR1 is SGHAT and CDR2 is FQDESV in the germline V gene (reference sequence). The CDR3 here is CASSYSGRVTDTQYF. The CDR3 coding sequence is TGTGCCAGCAGCTATAGCGGGAGGGTCACAGATACGCAGTATTTT.

The chain recombines TRBV28 with TRBJ2-7; no clear D. Trimming removed 4 bases at V and 2 bases at J, with 3 bases between. Germline CDR1 and CDR2: MDHEN and SYDVKM. This CDR3 is built from 11 residues. This chain's CDR3 is CASSSTYEQYF. For the CDR3, the DNA is TGTGCCAGCAGTTCAACCTACGAGCAGTACTTC. The variable domain in full, completed from reference TRBV28 and TRBJ2-7, reads DVKVTQSSRYLVKRTGEKVFLECVQDMDHENMFWYRQDPGLGLRLIYFSYDVKMKEKGDIPEGYSVSREKKERFSLILESASTNQTSMYLCASSSTYEQYFGPGTRLTVT.

The gene calls are TRBV7-8 and TRBJ2-1; TRBD2 agrees at 11 bases. Germline CDR1 reads SGHVS; CDR2 reads FQNEAQ. The CDR3 is 19 amino acids. The J segment lost 4 bases and the V segment lost 5 bases, leaving 16 bases of the junction unmatched. The CDR3: CASSPRTGVTSGTYNEQFF. In DNA form, the CDR3 reads TGTGCCAGCAGCCCCCGGACAGGAGTGACTAGCGGGACTTACAATGAGCAGTTCTTC.

This clone was counted a single time. The CDR3 nucleotides read TGTGCCAGCAGCGACGACAGGGGCAATCAGCCCCAGCATTTT. This translates into CASSDDRGNQPQHF. The chain uses TRBV7-2 and TRBJ1-5, with 7 bases that match TRBD1. V shed 5 bases and J 2 bases; nucleotides not matched to a gene: 3. The CDR3 is made up of 14 amino acids. CDR1 and CDR2 from the germline V gene are SGHTA and FQGNSA.

The J gene is TRBJ2-5, the V gene TRBV18; 9 bases map to TRBD2. The germline CDR1 and CDR2 sequences are KGHSH and LQKENI. The CDR3 extends over 17 amino acids. V lost 2 bases to trimming and J lost 2 bases; unmatched junction nucleotides: 9. CDR3 sequence reads: CASSPTLLAGIQETQYF. The DNA of the CDR3 is TGTGCCAGCTCACCAACCTTACTAGCGGGCATACAAGAGACCCAGTACTTC. Using reference TRBV18 and TRBJ2-5 for the parts outside the CDR3, the full variable domain is NAGVMQNPRHLVRRRGQEARLRCSPMKGHSHVYWYRQLPEEGLKFMVYLQKENIIDESGMPKERFSAEFPKEGPSILRIQQVVRGDSAAYFCASSPTLLAGIQETQYFGPGTRLLVL.

The chain has TRBV7-8 and TRBJ1-2; D unresolved. The V end lost 5 bases, the J end lost 5 bases, and 21 bases lay between the germline ends. The CDR3 sequence is 16 residues long. In germline, CDR1 is SGHVS, CDR2 FQNEAQ. CDR3 bases: TGTGCCAGCAGCCCCTCCCCGGTCGGACCCTGGTATGGCTACACCTTC. It encodes CASSPSPVGPWYGYTF.

The genes are TRBV18 and TRBJ1-2; 9 bases are shared with TRBD1. CDR1 and CDR2 from the germline V gene are KGHSH and LQKENI. Trimming at V came to 0 bases and at J to 4 bases, leaving 9 bases not matched to a gene. This CDR3 spans 17 amino acids. CDR3: CASSPPPGTGLGYGYTF. The CDR3 DNA sequence: TGTGCCAGCTCACCACCGCCCGGGACAGGGTTGGGCTATGGCTACACCTTC. The whole variable domain, remainder taken from reference TRBV18 and TRBJ1-2, is NAGVMQNPRHLVRRRGQEARLRCSPMKGHSHVYWYRQLPEEGLKFMVYLQKENIIDESGMPKERFSAEFPKEGPSILRIQQVVRGDSAAYFCASSPPPGTGLGYGYTFGSGTRLTVV.

The gene calls are TRBV2 and TRBJ2-5; D uncertain. Germline V CDR1 and CDR2: SNHLY, FYNNEI. Deletions cut 11 bases from V and 1 base from J, with 17 bases between. This CDR3 has 14 residues. The CDR3 region is CADNPTVTQETQYF. The CDR3 DNA sequence: TGTGCCGACAACCCGACGGTGACCCAAGAGACCCAGTACTTC.

This rearrangement joins TRBV18 to TRBJ2-7; 8 bases are a match to TRBD2. V was pared by 6 bases and J by 3 bases, with 4 bases of the junction left unmatched. CDR1 is KGHSH, CDR2 LQKENI, per germline. The CDR3 covers 13 residues. The CDR3 region is CASSFREGYEQYF. CDR3 bases: TGTGCCAGCTCTTTTCGGGAGGGCTACGAGCAGTACTTC. Filled out from reference TRBV18 and TRBJ2-7, the complete variable domain reads NAGVMQNPRHLVRRRGQEARLRCSPMKGHSHVYWYRQLPEEGLKFMVYLQKENIIDESGMPKERFSAEFPKEGPSILRIQQVVRGDSAAYFCASSFREGYEQYFGPGTRLTVT.

V gene TRBV5-1 combines with J gene TRBJ2-1; 7 nucleotides align to TRBD2. CDR3 length: 16 amino acids. Germline values: CDR1 SGHRS, CDR2 YFSETQ. Trimming removed 0 bases from V and 6 bases from J; junction bases left unmatched: 9. The CDR3 DNA sequence: TGCGCCAGCAGCTTGGTCGCGAGCGGGACTTCCAATGAGCAGTTCTTC. Translating gives CASSLVASGTSNEQFF.

This sequence joins TRBV19 and TRBJ1-1; D gene ambiguous. V gave up 2 bases and J gave up 2 bases, with 6 bases separating them. Germline-derived CDR1 and CDR2 are LNHDA and SQIVND (reference sequence). The CDR3 is 13 amino acids. Written as DNA, the CDR3 is TGTGCCAGTAGTATAAGTACTAACACTGAAGCTTTCTTT. Its translation is CASSISTNTEAFF.

This chain links TRBV27 with TRBJ1-4; 9 bases match TRBD1. The V and J ends lost 5 bases and 6 bases, in that order; junction bases with no gene match: 7. The CDR3 sequence is 15 residues long. CDR1 MNHEY and CDR2 SMNVEV come from the germline V gene (reference sequence). CDR3 in DNA: TGTGCCAGCAGTCCCATGACAGGGGGGGATGAAAAACTGTTTTTT. Encoded protein: CASSPMTGGDEKLFF.

The rearrangement joins TRBV6-6 to TRBJ2-4, with D unresolved. Per the germline V gene, CDR1 is MNHNY and CDR2 is SVGAGI (reference sequence). V shed 6 bases and J shed 0 bases, with 15 bases lying between them. CDR3 length equals 16 residues. CDR3 nucleotide sequence: TGTGCCAGCAGCTGGAGCGAGAATTTAGCCAAAAACATTCAGTACTTC. Residues: CASSWSENLAKNIQYF.

The chain employs TRBV7-8 and TRBJ1-6; D perhaps matches TRBD1 (6 bases). Trimming cost V 6 bases and J 7 bases, with 16 bases left between them. Germline V CDR1 and CDR2: SGHVS, FQNEAQ. There are 15 residues in the CDR3. The CDR3 is CASSKNRDGNSPLHF. Written as DNA, the CDR3 is TGTGCCAGCAGTAAGAACAGGGACGGGAATTCACCCCTCCACTTT.

The chain is built from TRBV29-1 and TRBJ1-1; 7 positions match TRBD1. CDR1 SQVTM and CDR2 ANQGSEA come from the germline V gene. CDR3 length: 15 amino acids. V was clipped by 6 bases and J by 1 base; unmatched bases: 11. This chain's CDR3 is CSVAVHRGSNTEAFF. Here the CDR3 DNA reads TGCAGCGTCGCTGTCCACAGGGGATCGAACACTGAAGCTTTCTTT.